Shown below are 27 T cell receptor beta chains from a single sample sequenced in a study of T-cell memory formation after mild COVID-19 (dated by TCRdb to the early 2020s). Library preparation was by 5' RACE. The data were produced on an Illumina NovaSeq 6000. TCRdb ran its own pipeline on the public reads, namely fastp trimming at Q25 and MiXCR clone calling, and kept in-frame beta chains. Here each entry gathers all rows of one CDR3 protein and keeps the most common genes and DNA. The sample table records 180,000 or so distinct CDR3 sequences; roughly 11% of these occur just once. Together, the top ten hold less than 4% of the sample. Input material: PBMCs or a T cell subset sorted from them (not recorded which). The source is a man in his late teens or twenties who had mild COVID-19 (a few samples of this study predate the infection). The sample titles of this study are shuffled in the database, so cell type and time point are left out; the donor was told from shared clones.

J is TRBJ2-3 and V is TRBV5-1; the D gene could be TRBD1 or TRBD2 (5 bases each). CDR3 size: 16 residues. The V gene's germline CDR1 is SGHRS and CDR2 YFSETQ. Trimming cost V 1 base and J 0 bases, with 12 bases left between them. CDR3 sequence reads: CASSLSGRPSTDTQYF. CDR3 sequence (DNA): TGCGCCAGCAGCTTGTCGGGACGTCCCAGCACAGATACGCAGTATTTT.

This chain connects TRBV7-8 to TRBJ2-4; the D gene is possibly TRBD2 (5 bases). The CDR3 covers 16 residues. Germline CDR1 SGHVS, CDR2 FQNEAQ. Trimming left V 4 bases short and J 2 bases short, with 15 bases between. CDR3 sequence (DNA): TGTGCCAGCAGCTCGAGCGACTATCTATCCAAAAACATTCAGTACTTC. Its protein is CASSSSDYLSKNIQYF.

The chain is built from TRBV6-6 and TRBJ1-1, with TRBD1 identical over 8 bases. J gave up 3 bases and V 7 bases, and 10 bases lay outside the gene matches. The CDR3 is made up of 15 amino acids. Germline CDR1 reads MNHNY; CDR2 reads SVGAGI (reference sequence). Here the CDR3 reads CASKKGQGWYTEAFF. The CDR3 coding sequence is TGTGCCAGCAAAAAAGGACAGGGATGGTACACTGAAGCTTTCTTT.

This clonotype has a handful of counts. In DNA, the CDR3 is TGCGCCAGCAGCTTGGAGGGCACTGGAAACACCATATATTTT. Its translation: CASSLEGTGNTIYF. The J gene is TRBJ1-3, the V gene TRBV5-1, with D unclear. V was clipped by 0 bases and J by 2 bases, with 6 bases between them. Germline V gene sequence: CDR1 SGHRS, CDR2 YFSETQ. The CDR3 is made up of 14 amino acids. Full variable domain (missing parts from reference TRBV5-1 and TRBJ1-3): KAGVTQTPRYLIKTRGQQVTLSCSPISGHRSVSWYQQTPGQGLQFLFEYFSETQRNKGNFPGRFSGRQFSNSRSEMNVSTLELGDSALYLCASSLEGTGNTIYFGEGSWLTVV.

The chain combines TRBV12-3 or TRBV12-4 with TRBJ2-3, with TRBD2 identical over 8 bases. The length of the CDR3 is 15 residues. V trimming: 4 bases; J trimming: 0 bases; junction bases outside the gene matches: 3. The DNA for the CDR3 is TGTGCCAGCAGTTGGGCGGGGGGAAGCACAGATACGCAGTATTTT. Amino acids: CASSWAGGSTDTQYF.

This clonotype has only a few counts. The gene calls are TRBV7-8 and TRBJ1-2; D unclear. CDR1 SGHVS and CDR2 FQNEAQ come from the germline V gene. The V end was cut by 3 bases, the J end by 8 bases, with 16 bases between. The CDR3 spans 14 residues. CDR3 sequence: CASSLGLRRRGYTF. DNA for the CDR3: TGTGCCAGCAGCTTGGGTCTTCGTCGGAGGGGCTACACCTTC.

The chain links TRBV7-8 to TRBJ2-7; TRBD1 agrees at 7 bases. CDR1 is SGHVS and CDR2 is FQNEAQ in the germline V gene. J lost 7 bases, V lost 3 bases, and 6 bases had no gene match. The CDR3 length is 13 residues. CDR3 nucleotide sequence: TGTGCCAGCAGCTTTGAGGGGGCTCAAGAGCAGTACGTC. Translated, it gives CASSFEGAQEQYV.

This clonotype was detected a few times. The chain combines TRBV28 with TRBJ1-2; maybe TRBD1 (6 bases). The CDR3 consists of 13 residues. Trimming removed 6 bases at V and 6 bases at J, with 14 bases between. Germline-derived CDR1 and CDR2 are MDHEN and SYDVKM. CDR3 sequence: CASRTGPQHGYTF. CDR3 nucleotides: TGTGCCAGCAGGACAGGACCGCAGCATGGCTACACCTTC.

This chain connects TRBV7-3 to TRBJ1-1, with no clear D. The V end lost 6 bases, the J end lost 0 bases, and 8 bases lay between the germline ends. The CDR3 is 13 residues long. Germline values: CDR1 SGHTA, CDR2 FQGTGA. The CDR3 coding sequence is TGTGCCAGCAGTTCGGATGTGAACACTGAAGCTTTCTTT. Residues: CASSSDVNTEAFF.

V is TRBV2 and J is TRBJ1-2; 7 bases line up with TRBD1. CDR1 and CDR2 from the germline V gene are SNHLY and FYNNEI. J was trimmed by 3 bases and V by 10 bases; bases with no gene match: 2. The CDR3 consists of 11 residues. The CDR3 DNA reads TGTGCCACCGGACAGGACTATGGCTACACCTTC. Translated: CATGQDYGYTF.

This clonotype has a handful of counts. This chain links TRBV2 with TRBJ2-3, with 8 bases that match TRBD2. The CDR3 is 17 residues long. The germline gives CDR1 SNHLY, CDR2 FYNNEI. J gave up 4 bases and V 6 bases, and 15 bases lay outside the gene matches. The CDR3 here is CASSRRERGTLPDTQYF. The DNA for the CDR3 is TGTGCCAGCAGCCGCCGGGAGCGGGGGACCCTCCCAGATACGCAGTATTTT.

This clonotype was detected only a few times. The chain uses TRBV4-2 and TRBJ2-7, with D unresolved. Germline CDR1 and CDR2: LGHNA and YNFKEQ. The CDR3 covers 15 residues. V lost 0 bases to trimming and J lost 2 bases, with 11 bases between them. CDR3 DNA sequence: TGTGCCAGCAGCCAAGAGTCGGAAGGGACCTACGAGCAGTACTTC. Protein sequence: CASSQESEGTYEQYF.

The table lists this clonotype with many counts. The genes are TRBV4-1 and TRBJ2-7; no firm D call. The CDR3 has 13 amino acids. Trimming took off 0 bases at V and 8 bases at J, with 11 bases between the two ends. The V gene's germline CDR1 is MGHRA and CDR2 YSYEKL. The CDR3 DNA reads TGCGCCAGCAGCCAAGATCCCTTCGGGCAGCAGTACTTC. This sequence encodes CASSQDPFGQQYF.

Ten or more counts support this clonotype. The chain employs TRBV7-2 and TRBJ1-2; no firm D call. The ends were cut back, 0 bases at V and 4 bases at J, with 3 bases in the middle. This CDR3 is built from 12 residues. CDR1 and CDR2 (germline): SGHTA, FQGNSA. CDR3 loop: CASSLASYGYTF. CDR3 in DNA: TGTGCCAGCAGCTTAGCCAGCTATGGCTACACCTTC.

This chain connects TRBV18 to TRBJ1-2; D uncertain. This CDR3 has 15 residues. V lost 2 bases, J lost 5 bases, and 15 bases lay in between. Germline CDR1 and CDR2: KGHSH and LQKENI. The CDR3 bases are TGTGCCAGCTCACCATTAGTGGCGGCTCAGTATGGCTACACCTTC. Amino acids: CASSPLVAAQYGYTF.

J is TRBJ2-7 and V is TRBV20-1; the match to TRBD1 covers 8 bases. The CDR3 length is 13 residues. The V gene's germline CDR1 is DFQATT and CDR2 SNEGSKA (reference sequence). With 0 bases clipped from V and 4 bases from J, the junction kept 2 bases outside the gene matches. The CDR3 DNA sequence: TGCAGTGCTAGAGATGGACAGGGTTACGAGCAGTACTTC. Its translation: CSARDGQGYEQYF.

This clonotype was observed a handful of times. This chain uses TRBV12-3 or TRBV12-4 with TRBJ2-3, with 12 bases matching TRBD2. The CDR3 is made up of 16 amino acids. V was pared by 7 bases and J by 1 base, with 6 bases of the junction left unmatched. The CDR3 DNA follows: TGTGCCAGCACCCCCCCTAGCGGGGGGGGCACAGATACGCAGTATTTT. Translation: CASTPPSGGGTDTQYF.

This clonotype was found a few times. The chain has TRBV20-1 and TRBJ2-5; D gene ambiguous. V was clipped by 0 bases and J by 2 bases, with 10 bases between them. The CDR3 totals 14 residues. Germline V CDR1 and CDR2: DFQATT, SNEGSKA (reference sequence). CDR3 residues: CSARDGLAQETQYF. DNA for the CDR3: TGCAGTGCTAGAGATGGGTTAGCACAAGAGACCCAGTACTTC.

This clonotype was found once. A read error may be the cause here, since a much bigger clone is one base away. The chain is built from TRBV12-3 or TRBV12-4 and TRBJ1-6; 7 nucleotides align to TRBD1. The CDR3 is 17 residues long. The junction had 10 bases not matched to a gene; V was cut back by 8 bases and J by 0 bases. The CDR3 loop reads CASCLDRRSSYNSPLHF. In nucleotides, the CDR3 is TGTGCCAGCTGCCTGGACAGGAGGAGCTCCTATAATTCACCCCTCCACTTT.

This clonotype was counted ten times or more. This rearrangement joins TRBV7-9 to TRBJ1-4; TRBD1 aligns across 8 bases. The germline CDR1 and CDR2 sequences are SEHNR and FQNEAQ (reference sequence). With V trimmed by 1 base and J by 1 base, 2 bases remained unmatched. The CDR3 sequence is 16 residues long. The CDR3 sequence is CASSLGDRGTNEKLFF. The CDR3 nucleotides are TGTGCCAGCAGCTTAGGAGACAGGGGAACTAATGAAAAACTGTTTTTT.

This clonotype has a count of ten or more. This chain links TRBV5-1 with TRBJ2-5, with a weak D call TRBD2 (5 bases). Trimming left V 4 bases short and J 2 bases short, with 15 bases between. CDR1 and CDR2 from the germline V gene are SGHRS and YFSETQ. The CDR3 totals 15 residues. The CDR3 DNA reads TGCGCCAGCAGCCTAGCCGGACTGTCTCAAGAGACCCAGTACTTC. Its protein is CASSLAGLSQETQYF.

The chain carries TRBV20-1 and TRBJ1-4, with TRBD1 as a possible D gene (6 bases). CDR1 and CDR2 from the germline V gene are DFQATT and SNEGSKA (reference sequence). CDR3 length: 12 residues. V was clipped by 5 bases and J by 5 bases, with 9 bases between them. The CDR3 DNA follows: TGCAGTGCTTCAGGGGACAATGAAAAACTGTTTTTT. It specifies CSASGDNEKLFF.

The V and J genes are TRBV2 and TRBJ1-3; TRBD1 matches at 10 bases. Per germline, CDR1 SNHLY and CDR2 FYNNEI. J lost 0 bases, V lost 9 bases, and 11 bases had no gene match. CDR3 size: 17 residues. Written as DNA, the CDR3 is TGTGCCAGACGGGACAGGGGTCCCCTTTTCTCTGGAAACACCATATATTTT. It translates to CARRDRGPLFSGNTIYF. The full variable domain, in which reference TRBV2 and TRBJ1-3 provide the parts outside the CDR3, is EPEVTQTPSHQVTQMGQEVILRCVPISNHLYFYWYRQILGQKVEFLVSFYNNEISEKSEIFDDQFSVERPDGSNFTLKIRSTKLEDSAMYFCARRDRGPLFSGNTIYFGEGSWLTVV.

The chain combines TRBV19 with TRBJ1-5, with D tentatively TRBD1 (6 bases). V lost 3 bases, J lost 7 bases, and 10 bases lay in between. The CDR3 totals 13 residues. CDR1 LNHDA and CDR2 SQIVND come from the germline V gene (reference sequence). The CDR3 sequence is CASSIDRRQPQHF. The DNA of the CDR3 is TGTGCCAGTAGTATCGACAGGCGCCAGCCCCAGCATTTT.

This clonotype was recorded many times. The genes are TRBV7-2 and TRBJ1-1; D possibly corresponds to TRBD1 (5 bases). The CDR3 totals 14 residues. V lost 1 base to trimming and J lost 4 bases, with 10 bases between them. Germline lookup yields CDR1 SGHTA and CDR2 FQGNSA. CDR3 sequence (DNA): TGTGCCAGCAGCTTAGTAGGGGCGGGCACTGAAGCTTTCTTT. Encoded protein: CASSLVGAGTEAFF.

This clonotype has more than one count but fewer than ten. The chain joins TRBV3-1 to TRBJ2-1; D not certain. With 5 bases removed from V and 9 bases from J, the gap between germline ends came to 14 bases. CDR1 is LGHDT, CDR2 YNNKEL, per germline (reference sequence). The CDR3 has 13 residues. Here the CDR3 DNA reads TGTGCCAGCAGCGATTGGCGGTTAGTTGAGCAGTTCTTC. Translation gives CASSDWRLVEQFF.

This clonotype was seen repeatedly, ten times or more. J is TRBJ2-3 and V is TRBV10-2; TRBD2 aligns across 8 bases. This CDR3 is built from 14 residues. V was pared by 11 bases and J by 0 bases, with 7 bases of the junction left unmatched. CDR1 is WSHSY and CDR2 is SAAADI in the germline V gene. The CDR3 spells CAGTSGTSTDTQYF. CDR3 nucleotide sequence: TGCGCCGGTACTAGCGGAACTAGCACAGATACGCAGTATTTT.